A single sample gave rise to the 2 T cell receptor beta chains below, sequenced in a study of blood T cell repertoires in COVID-19. TCRdb's table, derived via immunoSEQ multiplex PCR, lists solely in-frame clones and lacks some. The sample has about 140,000 clones, around 88% seen once; the top ten hold about 1.5%. The sample was peripheral blood. These receptors all come from a woman aged 60-75 years with acute or convalescent COVID-19.

The sample holds one count of this clone. The chain uses TRBV12-3 or TRBV12-4 and TRBJ2-7, with D unresolved. The CDR3 runs 11 residues. Between the trimmed V and J ends, which lost 3 bases and 5 bases, there was a span of 5 bases. CDR3 in DNA: TGTGCCAGCAGTTTCCGCGACGAGCAGTACTTC. It is translated as CASSFRDEQYF.

The chain recombines TRBV4-1 with TRBJ1-5, with D perhaps matching TRBD1 (5 bases). The CDR3 has 15 residues. CDR1 and CDR2 from the germline V gene are MGHRA and YSYEKL. V lost 1 base, J lost 4 bases, and 11 bases lay in between. CDR3 loop: CASSQVAAGNQPQHF. In DNA, the CDR3 is TGCGCCAGCAGCCAAGTCGCGGCAGGGAATCAGCCCCAGCATTTT.